This T cell receptor (beta chain) was sequenced during a study of Graves' ophthalmopathy and Graves' hyperthyroidism. The CDR3 extends over 13 amino acids. Trimming took off 0 bases at V and 3 bases at J, with 6 bases between the two ends. Per germline, CDR1 LGHDT and CDR2 YNNKEL (reference sequence). Study-level points and caveats: Most expanded clonotypes from thyroid (those above 0.001 frequency) were also found in blood.

This clonotype has a handful of counts. Its target is not known. Calling hyperthyroidism stable required that no ophthalmopathy show up within 18 months of follow-up. Other autoimmune diseases, uncontrolled infections, pregnancy or lactation ruled patients out of participation. The authors amplified TCR beta CDR3 regions, and they did so from RNA transcripts for repertoire sequencing. An opening RT-PCR round employed HTBI primers and preceded a second-round multiplex PCR. Each CDR3 protein is one row after TCRdb ran MiXCR on the multiplex PCR reads. The sample has hundreds of thousands of distinct CDR3 sequences, 20% to 25% seen once.

This sequence joins TRBV3-1 and TRBJ2-7; D remains ambiguous. The TCR was taken from a woman aged 18-29 years with stable Graves' hyperthyroidism. Some clones in this sample may be carry-over from other donors' samples. The specimen sequenced was peripheral blood. CDR3 sequence (DNA): TGTGCCAGCAGCCAAGATAACCGCTACGAGCAGTACTTC. It is translated as CASSQDNRYEQYF.